This T cell receptor (beta chain) stems from a study of blood T cell repertoires in COVID-19. Turning to the study itself: PBMCs, B-cell-depleted T cells, or T cells provided the cDNA or gDNA that made up the material.

Clones were read by immunoSEQ multiplex PCR, and TCRdb kept only the in-frame ones, dropping some. This table holds 150,000 to 160,000 clones, roughly 80% found once. This clone came up a few times. The V gene's germline CDR1 is ENHRY and CDR2 SYGVKD. After removal of 3 bases from V and 8 bases from J, the junction contained 11 bases not matched to a gene. This CDR3 has 16 residues. The rearrangement joins TRBV10-3 to TRBJ2-1, with 9 bases that match TRBD1. The sequenced material came from peripheral blood. The clonotype comes from a woman aged 60 to 75 with acute or convalescent COVID-19. The CDR3 sequence: CAISDSGQGRSYEQFF. CDR3 DNA: TGTGCCATCAGTGATTCGGGACAGGGTCGTAGCTATGAGCAGTTCTTC.